This entry concerns a single T cell receptor beta chain. Antigen specificity is unknown. This sample is drawn from a study of Ad26.COV2.S vaccination and SARS-CoV-2 variants. Whole-study results and caveats: Similar non-spike TCR breadth was seen in vaccine and placebo recipients. Researchers cautioned that TCR breadth and depth analyses may have underestimated total T cell responses. Spike-specific responses of CD8+ and CD4+ T cells were reported to display substantial breadth after vaccination.

Germline CDR1 LGHNA, CDR2 YSLEER. The CDR3 is made up of 16 amino acids. Trimming cost V 0 bases and J 1 base, with 10 bases left between them. Repertoires were generated with immunoSEQ multiplex PCR, while TCRdb's copy carries only in-frame clones and drops some. In the table there are about 350,000 clones, 92% of which are singletons. Material: peripheral blood, obtained after recovery from COVID-19. The TCR was taken from a human donor who had recovered from COVID-19. This chain links TRBV4-3 with TRBJ1-5; a possible D gene is TRBD1 (5 bases). CDR3 amino acids: CASSQDGGGSNQPQHF. In nucleotides, the CDR3 is TGCGCCAGCAGCCAAGATGGGGGGGGGAGCAATCAGCCCCAGCATTTT.